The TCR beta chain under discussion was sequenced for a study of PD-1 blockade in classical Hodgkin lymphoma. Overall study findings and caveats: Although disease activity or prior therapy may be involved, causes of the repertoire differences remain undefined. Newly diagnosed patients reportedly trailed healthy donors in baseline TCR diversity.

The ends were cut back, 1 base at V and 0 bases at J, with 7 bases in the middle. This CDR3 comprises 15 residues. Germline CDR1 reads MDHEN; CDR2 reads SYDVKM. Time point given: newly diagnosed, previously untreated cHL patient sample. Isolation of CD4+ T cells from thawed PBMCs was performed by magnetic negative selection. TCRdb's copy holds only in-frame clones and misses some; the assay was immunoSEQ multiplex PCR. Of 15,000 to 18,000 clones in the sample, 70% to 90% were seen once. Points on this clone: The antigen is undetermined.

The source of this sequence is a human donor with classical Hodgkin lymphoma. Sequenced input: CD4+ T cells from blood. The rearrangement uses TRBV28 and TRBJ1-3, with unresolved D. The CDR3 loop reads CASSLSELSGNTIYF. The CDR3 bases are TGTGCCAGCAGTTTATCGGAGCTCTCTGGAAACACCATATATTTT.